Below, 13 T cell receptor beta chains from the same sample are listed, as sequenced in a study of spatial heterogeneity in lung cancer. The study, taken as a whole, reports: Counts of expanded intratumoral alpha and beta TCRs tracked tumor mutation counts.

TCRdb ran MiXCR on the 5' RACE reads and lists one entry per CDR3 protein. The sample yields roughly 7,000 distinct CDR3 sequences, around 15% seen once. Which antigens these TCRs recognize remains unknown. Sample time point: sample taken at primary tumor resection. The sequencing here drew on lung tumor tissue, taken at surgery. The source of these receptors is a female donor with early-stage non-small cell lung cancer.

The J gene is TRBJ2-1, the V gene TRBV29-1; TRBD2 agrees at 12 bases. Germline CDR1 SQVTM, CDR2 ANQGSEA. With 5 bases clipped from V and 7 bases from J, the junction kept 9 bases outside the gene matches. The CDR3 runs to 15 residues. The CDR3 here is CSVPTTSGRSNEQFF. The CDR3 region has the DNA TGCAGCGTTCCCACTACTAGCGGGAGGAGTAATGAGCAGTTCTTC.

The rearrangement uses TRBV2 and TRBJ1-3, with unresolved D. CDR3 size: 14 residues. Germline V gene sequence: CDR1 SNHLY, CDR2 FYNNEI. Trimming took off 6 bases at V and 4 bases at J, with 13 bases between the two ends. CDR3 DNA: TGTGCCAGCAGGCTTACTCTAGGGGGAAACACCATATATTTT. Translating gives CASRLTLGGNTIYF. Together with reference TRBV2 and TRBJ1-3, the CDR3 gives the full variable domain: EPEVTQTPSHQVTQMGQEVILRCVPISNHLYFYWYRQILGQKVEFLVSFYNNEISEKSEIFDDQFSVERPDGSNFTLKIRSTKLEDSAMYFCASRLTLGGNTIYFGEGSWLTVV.

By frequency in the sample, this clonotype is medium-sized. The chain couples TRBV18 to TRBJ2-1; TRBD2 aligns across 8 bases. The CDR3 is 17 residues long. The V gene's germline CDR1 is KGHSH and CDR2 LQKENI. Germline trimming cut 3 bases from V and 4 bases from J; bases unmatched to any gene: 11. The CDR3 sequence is CASSPRPFGGGYNEQFF. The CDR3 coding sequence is TGTGCCAGCTCACCCCGACCGTTCGGGGGGGGTTACAATGAGCAGTTCTTC.

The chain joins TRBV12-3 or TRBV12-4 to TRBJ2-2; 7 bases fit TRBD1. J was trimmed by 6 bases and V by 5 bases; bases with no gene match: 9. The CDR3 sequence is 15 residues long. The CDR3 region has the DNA TGTGCCAGCAGTCCTTTGACAGGGCCGGCCGGGGAGCTGTTTTTT. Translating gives CASSPLTGPAGELFF.

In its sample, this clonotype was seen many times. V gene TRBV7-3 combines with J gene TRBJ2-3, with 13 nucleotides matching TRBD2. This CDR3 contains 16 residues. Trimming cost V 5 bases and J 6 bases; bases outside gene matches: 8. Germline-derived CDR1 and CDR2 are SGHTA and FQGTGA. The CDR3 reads CASSPGLAGSGDTQYF. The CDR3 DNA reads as TGTGCCAGCAGCCCGGGACTAGCGGGGTCAGGGGATACGCAGTATTTT. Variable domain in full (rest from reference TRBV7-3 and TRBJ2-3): GAGVSQTPSNKVTEKGKYVELRCDPISGHTALYWYRQSLGQGPEFLIYFQGTGAADDSGLPNDRFFAVRPEGSVSTLKIQRTERGDSAVYLCASSPGLAGSGDTQYFGPGTRLTVL.

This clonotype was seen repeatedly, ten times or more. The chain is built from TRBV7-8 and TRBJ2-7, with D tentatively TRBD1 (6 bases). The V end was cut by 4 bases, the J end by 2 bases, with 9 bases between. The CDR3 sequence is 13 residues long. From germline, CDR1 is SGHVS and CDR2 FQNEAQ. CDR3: CASSWGQAYEQYF. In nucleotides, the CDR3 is TGTGCCAGCAGCTGGGGACAAGCCTACGAGCAGTACTTC.

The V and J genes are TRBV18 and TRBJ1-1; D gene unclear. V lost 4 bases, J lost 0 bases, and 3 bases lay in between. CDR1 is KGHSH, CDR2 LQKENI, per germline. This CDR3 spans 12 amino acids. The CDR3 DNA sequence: TGTGCCAGCTCACTCATGAACACTGAAGCTTTCTTT. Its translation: CASSLMNTEAFF.

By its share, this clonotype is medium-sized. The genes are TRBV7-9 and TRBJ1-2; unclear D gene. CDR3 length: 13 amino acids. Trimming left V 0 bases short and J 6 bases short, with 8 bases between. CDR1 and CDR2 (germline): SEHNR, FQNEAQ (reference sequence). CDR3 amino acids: CASSLASRDGYTF. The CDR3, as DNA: TGTGCCAGCAGCTTAGCGTCTAGGGATGGCTACACCTTC.

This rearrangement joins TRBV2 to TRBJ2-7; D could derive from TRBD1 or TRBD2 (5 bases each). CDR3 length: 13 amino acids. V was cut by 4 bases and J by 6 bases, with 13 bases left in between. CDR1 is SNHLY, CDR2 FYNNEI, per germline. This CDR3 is CASSGVRGIEQYF. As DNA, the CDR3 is TGTGCCAGCAGTGGGGTGAGGGGCATCGAGCAGTACTTC.

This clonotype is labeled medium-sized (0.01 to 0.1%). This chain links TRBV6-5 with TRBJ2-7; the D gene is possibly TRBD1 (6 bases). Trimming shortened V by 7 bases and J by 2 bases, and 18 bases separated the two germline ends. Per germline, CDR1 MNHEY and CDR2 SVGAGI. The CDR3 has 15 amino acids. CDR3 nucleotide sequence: TGTGCCAGCAATCCACAGGGAACCCCTCCCTACGAGCAGTACTTC. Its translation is CASNPQGTPPYEQYF.

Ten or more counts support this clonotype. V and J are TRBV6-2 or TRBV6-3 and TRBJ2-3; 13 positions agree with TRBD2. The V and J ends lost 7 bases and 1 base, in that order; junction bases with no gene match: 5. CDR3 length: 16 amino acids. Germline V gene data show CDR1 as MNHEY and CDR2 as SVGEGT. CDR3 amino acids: CASTSGTSGGTDTQYF. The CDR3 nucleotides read TGTGCCAGCACATCTGGGACTAGCGGGGGCACAGATACGCAGTATTTT.

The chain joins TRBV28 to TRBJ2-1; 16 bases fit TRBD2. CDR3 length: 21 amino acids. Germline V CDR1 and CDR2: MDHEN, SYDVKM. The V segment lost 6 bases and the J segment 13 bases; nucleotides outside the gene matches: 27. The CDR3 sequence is CASRPIAGTSGRASTWGRQFF. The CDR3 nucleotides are TGTGCCAGCAGACCCATCGCCGGGACTAGCGGGAGGGCCTCGACCTGGGGTCGTCAGTTCTTC. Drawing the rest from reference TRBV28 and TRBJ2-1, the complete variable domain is DVKVTQSSRYLVKRTGEKVFLECVQDMDHENMFWYRQDPGLGLRLIYFSYDVKMKEKGDIPEGYSVSREKKERFSLILESASTNQTSMYLCASRPIAGTSGRASTWGRQFFGPGTRLTVL.

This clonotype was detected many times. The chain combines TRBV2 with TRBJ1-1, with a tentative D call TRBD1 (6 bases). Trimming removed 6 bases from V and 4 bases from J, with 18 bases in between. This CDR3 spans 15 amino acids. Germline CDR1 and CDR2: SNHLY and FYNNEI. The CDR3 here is CASRESTQGFTEAFF. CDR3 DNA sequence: TGTGCCAGCAGGGAGTCGACACAGGGATTCACTGAAGCTTTCTTT.